The next 4 T cell receptor beta chains were all read from a single sample in a study of blood T cell repertoires in COVID-19. Data came from immunoSEQ multiplex PCR; TCRdb stores just in-frame clones and leaves some out. The data show 98,000 or so clones, roughly nine tenths seen once. The sample was peripheral blood. The receptors originated from a human donor in a cohort sampled during active COVID-19.

The chain has TRBV5-8 and TRBJ2-3; 9 nucleotides match TRBD2. Germline loops: CDR1 SGHTS, CDR2 YDEGEE. V shed 4 bases, J shed 5 bases, and the junction held 2 bases outside the gene matches. The CDR3 length is 13 residues. CDR3 in amino acids: CASSQREVDTQYF. The CDR3, as DNA: TGTGCCAGCAGCCAGCGGGAGGTAGATACGCAGTATTTT.

This chain links TRBV5-4 with TRBJ2-5, with TRBD2 identical over 10 bases. This CDR3 spans 18 amino acids. With V trimmed by 5 bases and J by 1 base, 14 bases remained unmatched. Germline CDR1 SGHNT, CDR2 YYREEE (reference sequence). CDR3 DNA: TGTGCCAGCAGAACCGGACGGGCTAGCGGGGGTACCCAAGAGACCCAGTACTTC. It codes for CASRTGRASGGTQETQYF.

This chain uses TRBV7-2 with TRBJ1-2; a possible D gene is TRBD1 (6 bases). From germline, CDR1 is SGHTA and CDR2 FQGNSA. This CDR3 contains 13 residues. Trimming took 1 base from V and 6 from J, leaving 9 bases between them. This CDR3 reads CASSLGYRDGYTF. The CDR3 DNA sequence: TGTGCCAGCAGCTTAGGGTACAGGGATGGCTACACCTTC.

The J gene is TRBJ2-7, the V gene TRBV30; 11 nucleotides agree with TRBD1. The CDR3 runs to 13 residues. With 4 bases clipped from V and 6 bases from J, the junction kept 5 bases outside the gene matches. CDR1 is GTSNPN and CDR2 is SVGIG in the germline V gene (reference sequence). For the CDR3, the DNA is TGTGCCTGGACCCCAGGGACAGGGGGCGAGCAGTACTTC. Translated: CAWTPGTGGEQYF.